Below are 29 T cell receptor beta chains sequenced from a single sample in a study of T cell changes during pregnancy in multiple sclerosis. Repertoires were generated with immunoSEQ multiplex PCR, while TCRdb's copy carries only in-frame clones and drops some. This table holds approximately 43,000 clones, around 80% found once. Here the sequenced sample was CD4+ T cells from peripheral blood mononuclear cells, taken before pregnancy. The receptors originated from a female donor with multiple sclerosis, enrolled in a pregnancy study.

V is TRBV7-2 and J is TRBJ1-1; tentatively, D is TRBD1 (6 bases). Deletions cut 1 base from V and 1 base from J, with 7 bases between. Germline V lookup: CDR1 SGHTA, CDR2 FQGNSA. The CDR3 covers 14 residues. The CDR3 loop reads CASSLVQGNTEAFF. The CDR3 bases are TGTGCCAGCAGCTTAGTACAGGGGAACACTGAAGCTTTCTTT.

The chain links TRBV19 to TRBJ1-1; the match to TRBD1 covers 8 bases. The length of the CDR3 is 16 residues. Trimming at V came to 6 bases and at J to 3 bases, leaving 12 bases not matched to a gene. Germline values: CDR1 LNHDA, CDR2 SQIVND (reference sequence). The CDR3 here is CASRIGQGVRDTEAFF. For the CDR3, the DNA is TGTGCCAGTAGGATCGGACAGGGAGTAAGGGACACTGAAGCTTTCTTT.

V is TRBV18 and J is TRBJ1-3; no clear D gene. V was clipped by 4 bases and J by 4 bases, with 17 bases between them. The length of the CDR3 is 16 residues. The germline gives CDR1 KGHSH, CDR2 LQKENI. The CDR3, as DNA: TGTGCCAGCTCACTCGTATCGGGCGCGGGCGGAAACACCATATATTTT. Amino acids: CASSLVSGAGGNTIYF.

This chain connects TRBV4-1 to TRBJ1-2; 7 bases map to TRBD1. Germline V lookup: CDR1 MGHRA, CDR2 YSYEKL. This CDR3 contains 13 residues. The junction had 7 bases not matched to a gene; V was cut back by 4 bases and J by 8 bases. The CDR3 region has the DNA TGCGCCAGCAGCCTCCTAGGGGGCGACGGCTACACCTTC. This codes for CASSLLGGDGYTF.

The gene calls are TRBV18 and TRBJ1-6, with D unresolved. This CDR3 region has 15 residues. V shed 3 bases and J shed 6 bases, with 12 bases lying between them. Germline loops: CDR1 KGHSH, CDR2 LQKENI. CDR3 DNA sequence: TGTGCCAGCTCACCTCGGGAAACCGGTAATTCACCCCTCCACTTT. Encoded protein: CASSPRETGNSPLHF. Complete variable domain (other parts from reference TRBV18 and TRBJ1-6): NAGVMQNPRHLVRRRGQEARLRCSPMKGHSHVYWYRQLPEEGLKFMVYLQKENIIDESGMPKERFSAEFPKEGPSILRIQQVVRGDSAAYFCASSPRETGNSPLHFGNGTRLTVT.

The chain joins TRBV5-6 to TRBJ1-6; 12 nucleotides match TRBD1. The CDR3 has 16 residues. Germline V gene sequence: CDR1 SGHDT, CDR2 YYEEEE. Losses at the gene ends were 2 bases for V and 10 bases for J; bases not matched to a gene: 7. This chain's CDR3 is CASSFTAGQGASPLHF. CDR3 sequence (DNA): TGTGCCAGCAGCTTCACTGCGGGACAGGGGGCCTCACCCCTCCACTTT. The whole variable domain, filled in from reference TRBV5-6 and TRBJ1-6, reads DAGVTQSPTHLIKTRGQQVTLRCSPKSGHDTVSWYQQALGQGPQFIFQYYEEEERQRGNFPDRFSGHQFPNYSSELNVNALLLGDSALYLCASSFTAGQGASPLHFGNGTRLTVT.

The CDR3 protein is CASSLNRGPETQYF. CDR3 coding DNA: TGTGCCAGCAGCCTAAACAGGGGGCCAGAGACCCAGTACTTC. The chain joins TRBV5-4 to TRBJ2-5; 9 nucleotides match TRBD1. Germline lookup yields CDR1 SGHNT and CDR2 YYREEE (reference sequence). V was clipped by 4 bases and J by 4 bases; unmatched bases: 5. There are 14 residues in the CDR3.

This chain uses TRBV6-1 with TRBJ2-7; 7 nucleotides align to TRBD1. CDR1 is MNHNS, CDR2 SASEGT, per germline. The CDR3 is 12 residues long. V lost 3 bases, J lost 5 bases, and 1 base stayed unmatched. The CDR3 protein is CASSETGNEQYF. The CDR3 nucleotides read TGTGCCAGCAGTGAGACAGGGAACGAGCAGTACTTC.

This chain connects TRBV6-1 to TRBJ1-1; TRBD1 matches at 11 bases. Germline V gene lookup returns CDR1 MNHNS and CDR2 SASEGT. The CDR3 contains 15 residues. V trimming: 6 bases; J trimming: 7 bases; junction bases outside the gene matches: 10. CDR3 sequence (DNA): TGTGCCAGCAGGCCCGGACAGGGGGCTTTCGGTGAAGCTTTCTTT. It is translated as CASRPGQGAFGEAFF.

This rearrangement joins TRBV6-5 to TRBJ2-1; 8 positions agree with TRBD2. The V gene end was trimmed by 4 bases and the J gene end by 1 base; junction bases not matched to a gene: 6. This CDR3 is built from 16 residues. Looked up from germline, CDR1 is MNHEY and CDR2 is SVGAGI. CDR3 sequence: CASSSSGLTSYNEQFF. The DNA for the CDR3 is TGTGCCAGCAGTTCTAGCGGGCTGACTTCCTACAATGAGCAGTTCTTC.

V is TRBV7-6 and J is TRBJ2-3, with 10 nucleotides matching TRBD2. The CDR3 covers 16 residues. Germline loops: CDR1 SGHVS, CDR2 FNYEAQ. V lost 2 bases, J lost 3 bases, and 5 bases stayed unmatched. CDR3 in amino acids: CASSLLLAGETDTQYF. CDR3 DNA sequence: TGTGCCAGCAGCTTACTCCTAGCGGGAGAGACAGATACGCAGTATTTT.

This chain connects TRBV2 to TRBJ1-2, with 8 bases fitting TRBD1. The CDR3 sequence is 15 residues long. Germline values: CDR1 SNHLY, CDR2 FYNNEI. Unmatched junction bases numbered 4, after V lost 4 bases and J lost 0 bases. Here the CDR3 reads CASSAQTGANYGYTF. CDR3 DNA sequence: TGTGCCAGCAGTGCCCAGACAGGGGCTAACTATGGCTACACCTTC.

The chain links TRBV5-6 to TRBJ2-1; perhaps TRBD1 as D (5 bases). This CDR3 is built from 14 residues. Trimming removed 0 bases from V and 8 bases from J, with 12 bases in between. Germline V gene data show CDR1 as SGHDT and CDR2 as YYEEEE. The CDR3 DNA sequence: TGTGCCAGCAGCTTGGTCAGGGATGTCCATGAGCAGTTCTTC. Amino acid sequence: CASSLVRDVHEQFF.

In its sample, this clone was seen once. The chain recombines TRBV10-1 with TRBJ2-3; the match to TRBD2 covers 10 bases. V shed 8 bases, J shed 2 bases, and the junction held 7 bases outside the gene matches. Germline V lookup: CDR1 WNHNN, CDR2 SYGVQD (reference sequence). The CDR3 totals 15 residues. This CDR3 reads CASGWTSGPTDTQYF. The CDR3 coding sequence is TGCGCCAGCGGATGGACTAGCGGCCCCACAGATACGCAGTATTTT.

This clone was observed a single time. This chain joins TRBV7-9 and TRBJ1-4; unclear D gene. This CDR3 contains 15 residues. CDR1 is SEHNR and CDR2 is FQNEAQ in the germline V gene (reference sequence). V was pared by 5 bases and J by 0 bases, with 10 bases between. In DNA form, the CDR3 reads TGTGCCAGCAGCCCGCAGGATGCAACTAATGAAAAACTGTTTTTT. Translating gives CASSPQDATNEKLFF.

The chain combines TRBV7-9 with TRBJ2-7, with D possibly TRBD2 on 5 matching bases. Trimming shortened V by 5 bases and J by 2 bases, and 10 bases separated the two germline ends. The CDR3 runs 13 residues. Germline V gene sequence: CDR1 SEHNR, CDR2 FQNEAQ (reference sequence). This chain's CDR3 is CASSHGGAYEQYF. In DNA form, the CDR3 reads TGTGCCAGCAGCCACGGAGGAGCCTACGAGCAGTACTTC.

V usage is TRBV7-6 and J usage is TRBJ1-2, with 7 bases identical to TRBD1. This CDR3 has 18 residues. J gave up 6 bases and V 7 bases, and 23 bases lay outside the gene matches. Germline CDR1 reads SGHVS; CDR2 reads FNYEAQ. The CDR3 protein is CASTPGLTGRKNDNGYTF. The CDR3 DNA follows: TGTGCCAGCACCCCAGGGCTGACAGGGAGAAAGAACGATAATGGCTACACCTTC.

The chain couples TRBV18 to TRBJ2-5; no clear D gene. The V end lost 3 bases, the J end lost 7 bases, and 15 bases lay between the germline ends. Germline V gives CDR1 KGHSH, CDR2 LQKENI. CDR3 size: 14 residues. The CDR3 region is CASSPTKGHGTQYF. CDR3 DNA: TGTGCCAGCTCACCTACTAAAGGTCACGGGACCCAGTACTTC.

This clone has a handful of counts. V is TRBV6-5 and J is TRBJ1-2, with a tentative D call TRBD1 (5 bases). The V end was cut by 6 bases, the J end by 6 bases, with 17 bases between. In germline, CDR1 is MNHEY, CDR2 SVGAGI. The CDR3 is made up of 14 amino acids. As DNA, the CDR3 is TGTGCCAGCAGGCGAATCCAGGGATTGAATGGCTACACCTTC. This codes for CASRRIQGLNGYTF.

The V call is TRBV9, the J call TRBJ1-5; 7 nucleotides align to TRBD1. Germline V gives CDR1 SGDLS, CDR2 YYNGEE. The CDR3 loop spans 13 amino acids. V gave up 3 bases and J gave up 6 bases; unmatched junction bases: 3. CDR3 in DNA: TGTGCCAGCAGCGCTGGGACAGTTCAGCCCCAGCATTTT. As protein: CASSAGTVQPQHF.

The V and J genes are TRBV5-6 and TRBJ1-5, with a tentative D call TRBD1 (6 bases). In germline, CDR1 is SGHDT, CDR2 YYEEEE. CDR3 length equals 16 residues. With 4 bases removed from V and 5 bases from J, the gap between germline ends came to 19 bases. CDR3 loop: CASSPGGGGRYQPQHF. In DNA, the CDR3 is TGTGCCAGCAGCCCCGGAGGCGGGGGCCGGTATCAGCCCCAGCATTTT.

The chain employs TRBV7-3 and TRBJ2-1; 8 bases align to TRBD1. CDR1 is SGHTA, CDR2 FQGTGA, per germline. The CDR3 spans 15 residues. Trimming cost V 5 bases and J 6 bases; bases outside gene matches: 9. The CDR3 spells CASSLPGTGFNEQFF. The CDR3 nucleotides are TGTGCCAGCAGCCTACCCGGGACAGGTTTCAATGAGCAGTTCTTC.

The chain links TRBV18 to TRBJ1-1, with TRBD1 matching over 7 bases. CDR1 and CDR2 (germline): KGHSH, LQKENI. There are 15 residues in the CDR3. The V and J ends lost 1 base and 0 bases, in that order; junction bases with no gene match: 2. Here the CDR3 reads CASSPQGTVNTEAFF. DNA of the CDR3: TGTGCCAGCTCACCACAAGGGACAGTGAACACTGAAGCTTTCTTT.

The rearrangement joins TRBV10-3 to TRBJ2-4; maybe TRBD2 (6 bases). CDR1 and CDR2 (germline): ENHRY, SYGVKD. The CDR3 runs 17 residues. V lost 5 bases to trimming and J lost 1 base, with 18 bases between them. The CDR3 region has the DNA TGTGCCATCAGTTCACCGATGGGGGGTTTGGCCAAAAACATTCAGTACTTC. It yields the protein CAISSPMGGLAKNIQYF.

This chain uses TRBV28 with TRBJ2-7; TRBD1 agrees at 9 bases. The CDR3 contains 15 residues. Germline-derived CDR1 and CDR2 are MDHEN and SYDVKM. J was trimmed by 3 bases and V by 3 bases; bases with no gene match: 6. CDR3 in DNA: TGTGCCAGCAGTTTCGTGGGGACAGGGCACTACGAGCAGTACTTC. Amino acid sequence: CASSFVGTGHYEQYF.

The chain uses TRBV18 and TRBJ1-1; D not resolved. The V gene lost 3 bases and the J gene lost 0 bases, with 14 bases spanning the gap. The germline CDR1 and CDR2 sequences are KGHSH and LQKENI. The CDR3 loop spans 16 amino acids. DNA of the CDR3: TGTGCCAGCTCACCCTCCATAGCTGCCTTGAACACTGAAGCTTTCTTT. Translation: CASSPSIAALNTEAFF.

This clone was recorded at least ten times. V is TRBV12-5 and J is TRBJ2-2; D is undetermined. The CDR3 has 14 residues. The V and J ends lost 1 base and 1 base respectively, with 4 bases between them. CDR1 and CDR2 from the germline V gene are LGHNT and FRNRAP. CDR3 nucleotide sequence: TGTGCTAGTGGTTTGGGGCAGAACACCGGGGAGCTGTTTTTT. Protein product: CASGLGQNTGELFF.

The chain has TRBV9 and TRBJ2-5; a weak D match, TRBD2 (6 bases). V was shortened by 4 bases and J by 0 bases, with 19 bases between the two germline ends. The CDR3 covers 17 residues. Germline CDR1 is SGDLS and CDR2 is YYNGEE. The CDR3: CASSSGGPSGDQETQYF. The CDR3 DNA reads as TGTGCCAGCAGCTCGGGTGGTCCTTCGGGGGACCAAGAGACCCAGTACTTC. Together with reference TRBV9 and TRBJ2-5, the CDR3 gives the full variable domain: DSGVTQTPKHLITATGQRVTLRCSPRSGDLSVYWYQQSLDQGLQFLIQYYNGEERAKGNILERFSAQQFPDLHSELNLSSLELGDSALYFCASSSGGPSGDQETQYFGPGTRLLVL.

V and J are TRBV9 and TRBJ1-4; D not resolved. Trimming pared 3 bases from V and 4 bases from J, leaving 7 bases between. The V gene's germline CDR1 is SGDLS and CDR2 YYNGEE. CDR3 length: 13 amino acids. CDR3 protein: CASSGRGNEKLFF. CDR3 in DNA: TGTGCCAGCAGCGGACGGGGTAATGAAAAACTGTTTTTT.